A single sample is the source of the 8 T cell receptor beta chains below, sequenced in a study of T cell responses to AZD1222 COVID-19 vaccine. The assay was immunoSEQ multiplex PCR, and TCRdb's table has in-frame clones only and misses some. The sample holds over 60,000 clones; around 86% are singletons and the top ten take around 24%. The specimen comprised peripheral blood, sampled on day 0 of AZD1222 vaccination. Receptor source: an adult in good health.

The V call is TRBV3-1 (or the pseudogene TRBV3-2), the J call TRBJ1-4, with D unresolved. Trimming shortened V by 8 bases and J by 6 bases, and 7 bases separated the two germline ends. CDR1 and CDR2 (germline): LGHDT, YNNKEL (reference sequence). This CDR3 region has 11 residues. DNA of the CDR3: TGTGCCAGCGCTAAAGATGAAAAACTGTTTTTT. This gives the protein CASAKDEKLFF.

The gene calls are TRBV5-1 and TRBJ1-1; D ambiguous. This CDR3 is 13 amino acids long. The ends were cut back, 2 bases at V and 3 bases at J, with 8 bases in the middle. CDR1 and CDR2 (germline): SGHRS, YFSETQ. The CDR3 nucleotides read TGCGCCAGCAGCTTACGGAGAGACACTGAAGCTTTCTTT. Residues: CASSLRRDTEAFF.

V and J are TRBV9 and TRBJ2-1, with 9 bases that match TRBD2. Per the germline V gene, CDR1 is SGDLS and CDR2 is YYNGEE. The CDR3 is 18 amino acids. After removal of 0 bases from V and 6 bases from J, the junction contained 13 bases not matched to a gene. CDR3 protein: CASSVGLAGGAAGNEQFF. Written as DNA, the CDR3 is TGTGCCAGCAGCGTAGGCCTGGCGGGGGGGGCCGCGGGCAATGAGCAGTTCTTC.

Written as DNA, the CDR3 is TGTGCCAGCAGCTTATCTTCAGTGAGCTCCTACGAGCAGTACTTC. It codes for CASSLSSVSSYEQYF. The chain carries TRBV11-2 and TRBJ2-7; D call uncertain. CDR1 SGHAT and CDR2 FQNNGV come from the germline V gene. The CDR3 extends over 15 amino acids. V was pared by 2 bases and J by 0 bases, with 11 bases between.

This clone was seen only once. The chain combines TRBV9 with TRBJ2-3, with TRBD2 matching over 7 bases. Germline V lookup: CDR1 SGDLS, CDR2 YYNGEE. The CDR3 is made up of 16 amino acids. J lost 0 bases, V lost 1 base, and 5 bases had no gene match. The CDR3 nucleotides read TGTGCCAGCAGCGTATGGGCTAGCGGTAGCACAGATACGCAGTATTTT. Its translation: CASSVWASGSTDTQYF.

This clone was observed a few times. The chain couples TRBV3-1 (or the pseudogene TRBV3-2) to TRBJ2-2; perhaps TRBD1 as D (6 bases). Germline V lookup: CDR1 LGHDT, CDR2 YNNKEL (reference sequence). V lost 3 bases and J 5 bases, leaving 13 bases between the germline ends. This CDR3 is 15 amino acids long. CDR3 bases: TGTGCCAGCAGCCAGAGGACAGAATTAACCGGGGAGCTGTTTTTT. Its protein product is CASSQRTELTGELFF.

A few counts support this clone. The CDR3 region is CAISGTGMTGEAFF. The CDR3 nucleotides are TGTGCCATCAGTGGGACAGGGATGACTGGGGAAGCTTTCTTT. V is TRBV10-3 and J is TRBJ1-1, with TRBD1 matching 8 bases. Looked up from germline, CDR1 is ENHRY and CDR2 is SYGVKD. V gave up 4 bases and J gave up 8 bases; unmatched junction bases: 9. There are 14 residues in the CDR3.

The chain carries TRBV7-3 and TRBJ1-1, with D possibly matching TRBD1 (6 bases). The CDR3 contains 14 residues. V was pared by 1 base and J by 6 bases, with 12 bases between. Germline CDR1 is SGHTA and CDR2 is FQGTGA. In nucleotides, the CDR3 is TGTGCCAGCAGCTTAAGTCGGGACAACGCTGAAGCTTTCTTT. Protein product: CASSLSRDNAEAFF.